This TCR beta chain was observed in a study of CXCR3-negative and CXCR3-positive naive CD8 T cells. As for the study in general: Across all libraries, TRB reads numbered about 135 million, with about 1.5 +/- 0.3 million in each library.

CDR1 is SGHRS, CDR2 YFSETQ, per germline. The CDR3 has 11 residues. 5' RACE that incorporated UMI labels was used to prepare the TRB cDNA libraries. After re-calling the 5' RACE reads, TCRdb lists one entry per CDR3 protein, DNA absent. The table for this sample gives over 70,000 distinct CDR3 sequences. The TCR was taken from a human donor in good health. Some clones in this sample may be carry-over from other donors' samples. The chain has TRBV5-1 and TRBJ1-1. The sequenced material came from naive CXCR3- CD8+ T cells from blood. The subset was: CD45RO-CCR7+CD27+CD95- naive CD8+ T cells lacking CXCR3 (TNR3-). CDR3 amino acids: CASSLEGEAFF.